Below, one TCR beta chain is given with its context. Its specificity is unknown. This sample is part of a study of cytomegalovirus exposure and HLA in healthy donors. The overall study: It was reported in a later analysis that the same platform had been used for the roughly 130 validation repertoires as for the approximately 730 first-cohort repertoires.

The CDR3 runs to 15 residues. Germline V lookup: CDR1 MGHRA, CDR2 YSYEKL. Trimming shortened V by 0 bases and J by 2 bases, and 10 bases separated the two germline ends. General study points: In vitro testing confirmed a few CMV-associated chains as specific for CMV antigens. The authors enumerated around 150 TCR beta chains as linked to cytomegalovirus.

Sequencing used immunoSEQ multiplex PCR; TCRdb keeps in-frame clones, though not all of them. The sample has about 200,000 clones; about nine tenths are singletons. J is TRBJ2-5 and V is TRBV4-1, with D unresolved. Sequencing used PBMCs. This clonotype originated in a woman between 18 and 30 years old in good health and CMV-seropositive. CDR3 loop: CASSQEEATQETQYF. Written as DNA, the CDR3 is TGCGCCAGCAGCCAAGAAGAAGCAACTCAAGAGACCCAGTACTTC.